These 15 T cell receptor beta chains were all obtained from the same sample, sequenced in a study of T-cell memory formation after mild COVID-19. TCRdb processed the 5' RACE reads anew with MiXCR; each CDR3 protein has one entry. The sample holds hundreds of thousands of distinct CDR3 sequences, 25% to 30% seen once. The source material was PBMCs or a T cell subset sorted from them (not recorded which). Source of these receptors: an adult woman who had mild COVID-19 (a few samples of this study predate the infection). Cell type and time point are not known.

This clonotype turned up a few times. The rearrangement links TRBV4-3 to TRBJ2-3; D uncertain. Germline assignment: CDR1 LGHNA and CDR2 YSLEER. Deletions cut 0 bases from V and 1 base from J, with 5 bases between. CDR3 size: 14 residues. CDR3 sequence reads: CASSQEPGTDTQYF. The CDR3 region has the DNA TGCGCCAGCAGCCAAGAACCTGGCACAGATACGCAGTATTTT.

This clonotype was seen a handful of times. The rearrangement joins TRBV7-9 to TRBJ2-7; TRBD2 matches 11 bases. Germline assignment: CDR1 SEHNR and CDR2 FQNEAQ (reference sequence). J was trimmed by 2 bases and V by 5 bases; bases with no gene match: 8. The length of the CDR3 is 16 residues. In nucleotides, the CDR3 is TGTGCCAGCAGCCGTGGGACTAGCGGAACCGCCTACGAGCAGTACTTC. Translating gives CASSRGTSGTAYEQYF.

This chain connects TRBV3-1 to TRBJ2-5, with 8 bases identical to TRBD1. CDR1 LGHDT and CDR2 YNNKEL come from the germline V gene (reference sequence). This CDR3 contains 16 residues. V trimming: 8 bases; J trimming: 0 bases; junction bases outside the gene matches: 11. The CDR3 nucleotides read TGTGCCAGCTCTGGGGACAGGTTTACCCACCAAGAGACCCAGTACTTC. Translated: CASSGDRFTHQETQYF.

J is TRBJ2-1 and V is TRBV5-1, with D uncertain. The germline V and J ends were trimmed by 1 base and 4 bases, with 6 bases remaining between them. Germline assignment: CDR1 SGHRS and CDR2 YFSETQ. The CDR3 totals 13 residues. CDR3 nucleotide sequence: TGCGCCAGCAGCTTGTACGAATACAATGAGCAGTTCTTC. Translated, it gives CASSLYEYNEQFF.

As DNA, the CDR3 is TGTGCCAGCAGAGAACAGGGAAGGGAGACCCAGTACTTC. It yields the protein CASREQGRETQYF. The chain carries TRBV6-2 or TRBV6-3 and TRBJ2-5; D perhaps matches TRBD1 (6 bases). The CDR3 spans 13 residues. The ends were cut back, 6 bases at V and 5 bases at J, with 13 bases in the middle. The germline V gene encodes CDR1 MNHEY and CDR2 SVGEGT.

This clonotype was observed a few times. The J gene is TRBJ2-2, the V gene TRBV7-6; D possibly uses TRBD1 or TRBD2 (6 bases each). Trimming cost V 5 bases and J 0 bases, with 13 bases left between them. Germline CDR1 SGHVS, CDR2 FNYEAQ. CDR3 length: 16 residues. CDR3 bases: TGTGCCAGCAGCCCTACGGGGGCCTCGAACACCGGGGAGCTGTTTTTT. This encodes CASSPTGASNTGELFF.

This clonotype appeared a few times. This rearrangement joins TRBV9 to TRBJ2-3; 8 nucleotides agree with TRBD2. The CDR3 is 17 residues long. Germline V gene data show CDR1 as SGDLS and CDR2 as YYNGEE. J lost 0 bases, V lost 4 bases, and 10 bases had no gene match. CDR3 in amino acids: CASSPQKTSVSTDTQYF. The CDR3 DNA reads TGTGCCAGCAGCCCCCAGAAGACTAGCGTTAGCACAGATACGCAGTATTTT.

The CDR3 coding sequence is TGTGCCAGCAGCTTCTCGGGTGGTCCGGGAAGAACAGATACGCAGTATTTT. Translating gives CASSFSGGPGRTDTQYF. The chain recombines TRBV7-6 with TRBJ2-3, with D possibly matching TRBD2 (5 bases). Germline V gene data show CDR1 as SGHVS and CDR2 as FNYEAQ. CDR3 length equals 17 residues. Trimming shortened V by 3 bases and J by 3 bases, and 19 bases separated the two germline ends.

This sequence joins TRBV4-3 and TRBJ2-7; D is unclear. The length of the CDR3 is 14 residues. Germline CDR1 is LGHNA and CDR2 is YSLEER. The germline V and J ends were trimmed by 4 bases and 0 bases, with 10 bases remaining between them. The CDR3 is CASSLVESSYEQYF. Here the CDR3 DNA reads TGCGCCAGCAGCCTGGTCGAGAGCTCCTACGAGCAGTACTTC.

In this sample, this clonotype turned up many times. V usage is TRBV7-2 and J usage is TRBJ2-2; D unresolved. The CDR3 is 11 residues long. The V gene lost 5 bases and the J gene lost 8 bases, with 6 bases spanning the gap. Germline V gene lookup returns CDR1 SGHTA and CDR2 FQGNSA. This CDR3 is CASSPAGELFF. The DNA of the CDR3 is TGTGCCAGCAGCCCGGCTGGGGAGCTGTTTTTT.

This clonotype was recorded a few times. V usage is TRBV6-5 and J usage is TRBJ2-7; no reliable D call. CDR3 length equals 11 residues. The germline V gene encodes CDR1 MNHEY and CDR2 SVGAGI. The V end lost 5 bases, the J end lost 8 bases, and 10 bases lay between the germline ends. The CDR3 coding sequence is TGTGCCAGCAGTACAGATACCAAGCAGTACTTC. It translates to CASSTDTKQYF.

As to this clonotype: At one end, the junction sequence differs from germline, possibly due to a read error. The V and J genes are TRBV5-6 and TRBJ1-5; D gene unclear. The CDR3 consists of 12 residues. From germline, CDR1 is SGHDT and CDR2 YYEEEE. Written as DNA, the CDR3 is TGTGCCAGCAGCGAGAGGTCTCAGCCCCGGCATTTT. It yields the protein CASSERSQPRHF.

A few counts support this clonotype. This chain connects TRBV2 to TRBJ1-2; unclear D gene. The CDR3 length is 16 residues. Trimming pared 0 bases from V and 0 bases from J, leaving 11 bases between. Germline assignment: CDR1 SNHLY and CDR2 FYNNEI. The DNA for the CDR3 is TGTGCCAGCAGTGAAGCGGGAATACAAGCTAACTATGGCTACACCTTC. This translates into CASSEAGIQANYGYTF.

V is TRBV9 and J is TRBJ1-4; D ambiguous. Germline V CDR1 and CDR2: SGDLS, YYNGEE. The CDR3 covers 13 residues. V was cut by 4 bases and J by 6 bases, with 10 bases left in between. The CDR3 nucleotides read TGTGCCAGCAGCCTACATGCACATGAAAAACTGTTTTTT. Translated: CASSLHAHEKLFF. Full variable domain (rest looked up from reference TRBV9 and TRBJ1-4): DSGVTQTPKHLITATGQRVTLRCSPRSGDLSVYWYQQSLDQGLQFLIQYYNGEERAKGNILERFSAQQFPDLHSELNLSSLELGDSALYFCASSLHAHEKLFFGSGTQLSVL.

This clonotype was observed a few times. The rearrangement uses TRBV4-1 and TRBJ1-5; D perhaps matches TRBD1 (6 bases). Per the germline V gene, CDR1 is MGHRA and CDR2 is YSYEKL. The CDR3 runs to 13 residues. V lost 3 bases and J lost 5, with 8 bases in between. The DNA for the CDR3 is TGCGCCAGCAGCCAGAACAGGGATCAGCCCCAGCATTTT. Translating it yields CASSQNRDQPQHF.